This passage covers 20 T cell receptor beta chains from one sample sequenced in a study of cytomegalovirus exposure and HLA in healthy donors. 13 Jbeta primers and 60 Vbeta primers were used for the PCR. Using immunoSEQ multiplex PCR, the repertoire was profiled, and TCRdb retains in-frame clones only, with some absent. The table includes tens of thousands of clones, about four fifths detected once. The source material was PBMCs. These receptors were collected from a woman in her 30s in good health and CMV-seronegative.

The chain recombines TRBV10-1 with TRBJ1-1; D unclear. CDR1 is WNHNN, CDR2 SYGVQD, per germline (reference sequence). Trimming took 2 bases from V and 0 from J, leaving 7 bases between them. The CDR3 extends over 14 amino acids. The CDR3 DNA sequence: TGCGCCAGCAGTGAGGAGCCCCTGAACACTGAAGCTTTCTTT. Its protein is CASSEEPLNTEAFF.

The chain joins TRBV28 to TRBJ2-2, with TRBD1 as a possible D gene (6 bases). The V gene lost 7 bases and the J gene lost 5 bases, with 11 bases spanning the gap. Per the germline V gene, CDR1 is MDHEN and CDR2 is SYDVKM. The CDR3 sequence is 13 residues long. The CDR3 loop reads CASKTQGTGELFF. As DNA, the CDR3 is TGTGCCAGCAAAACACAGGGAACCGGGGAGCTGTTTTTT.

This clone occurred a few times. This chain uses TRBV7-6 with TRBJ2-1, with 12 bases aligning to TRBD2. The germline V gene has CDR1 SGHVS and CDR2 FNYEAQ. The J segment lost 0 bases and the V segment lost 0 bases, leaving 9 bases of the junction unmatched. The CDR3 totals 20 residues. The CDR3 DNA is TGTGCCAGCAGCTTAGCCGGACTAGCGGGACCTACGAGCTCCTACAATGAGCAGTTCTTC. It encodes CASSLAGLAGPTSSYNEQFF.

The J gene is TRBJ2-3, the V gene TRBV5-4; 10 positions match TRBD2. The CDR3 consists of 15 residues. The V gene's germline CDR1 is SGHNT and CDR2 YYREEE (reference sequence). Trimming took 0 bases from V and 6 from J; bases not matched to a gene: 4. CDR3 DNA: TGTGCCAGCAGCTTGGAGAGCGGGAGGGCGGATACGCAGTATTTT. Its protein product is CASSLESGRADTQYF.

The rearrangement joins TRBV30 to TRBJ1-1; D gene unclear. V was trimmed by 5 bases and J by 1 base, leaving 8 bases between them. Germline V CDR1 and CDR2: GTSNPN, SVGIG (reference sequence). The length of the CDR3 is 12 residues. CDR3 in amino acids: CAWLRGNTEAFF. The CDR3 DNA reads as TGTGCCTGGCTGCGGGGGAACACTGAAGCTTTCTTT. The full variable domain, with the rest looked up from reference TRBV30 and TRBJ1-1, is SQTIHQWPATLVQPVGSPLSLECTVEGTSNPNLYWYRQAAGRGLQLLFYSVGIGQISSEVPQNLSASRPQDRQFILSSKKLLLSDSGFYLCAWLRGNTEAFFGQGTRLTVV.

A few counts support this clone. The V gene is TRBV18, the J gene TRBJ1-4; D is uncertain. This CDR3 is 14 amino acids long. Trimming removed 3 bases at V and 0 bases at J, with 5 bases between. Per germline, CDR1 KGHSH and CDR2 LQKENI. DNA of the CDR3: TGTGCCAGCTCACCGCGGGCAACTAATGAAAAACTGTTTTTT. This gives the protein CASSPRATNEKLFF.

The chain uses TRBV5-1 and TRBJ1-4; maybe TRBD1 (6 bases). The CDR3 sequence is 14 residues long. Germline assignment: CDR1 SGHRS and CDR2 YFSETQ. The V and J ends lost 4 bases and 8 bases respectively, with 15 bases between them. The CDR3 DNA is TGCGCCAGCAGCCGGGCAGGGGCCGTAGAAAAACTGTTTTTT. Translating it yields CASSRAGAVEKLFF. The variable domain in full, completed from reference TRBV5-1 and TRBJ1-4, reads KAGVTQTPRYLIKTRGQQVTLSCSPISGHRSVSWYQQTPGQGLQFLFEYFSETQRNKGNFPGRFSGRQFSNSRSEMNVSTLELGDSALYLCASSRAGAVEKLFFGSGTQLSVL.

This rearrangement joins TRBV28 to TRBJ2-7, with TRBD2 identical over 11 bases. The length of the CDR3 is 17 residues. Germline CDR1 and CDR2: MDHEN and SYDVKM. J was trimmed by 0 bases and V by 5 bases; bases with no gene match: 9. The CDR3 region has the DNA TGTGCCAGCAGTCCCCGTGGGACTAGCGGAAGCTCCTACGAGCAGTACTTC. Translation gives CASSPRGTSGSSYEQYF. Combining the CDR3 with reference TRBV28 and TRBJ2-7 gives the whole variable domain DVKVTQSSRYLVKRTGEKVFLECVQDMDHENMFWYRQDPGLGLRLIYFSYDVKMKEKGDIPEGYSVSREKKERFSLILESASTNQTSMYLCASSPRGTSGSSYEQYFGPGTRLTVT.

The chain carries TRBV5-1 and TRBJ2-1; the D gene is possibly TRBD2 (6 bases). Germline V gene data show CDR1 as SGHRS and CDR2 as YFSETQ. CDR3 size: 12 residues. Trimming took 2 bases from V and 13 from J, leaving 13 bases between them. The CDR3 is CASSFIGTDQFF. The CDR3 DNA is TGCGCCAGCAGCTTCATCGGGACTGATCAGTTCTTC.

The chain has TRBV5-1 and TRBJ2-1, with no clear D. Germline loops: CDR1 SGHRS, CDR2 YFSETQ. This CDR3 has 14 residues. The V end lost 5 bases, the J end lost 4 bases, and 13 bases lay between the germline ends. The CDR3 here is CASSVTVFYNEQFF. DNA of the CDR3: TGCGCCAGCAGTGTCACGGTCTTTTACAATGAGCAGTTCTTC.

The J gene is TRBJ1-4, the V gene TRBV11-3, with 7 bases identical to TRBD1. The junction had 26 bases not matched to a gene; V was cut back by 5 bases and J by 8 bases. From germline, CDR1 is SGHNT and CDR2 YENEEA. This CDR3 has 20 amino acids. This chain's CDR3 is CASSPQGQETISRAWEKLFF. In DNA form, the CDR3 reads TGTGCCAGCAGCCCACAAGGACAGGAAACAATATCCAGGGCCTGGGAAAAACTGTTTTTT.

The chain joins TRBV9 to TRBJ1-5; TRBD1 aligns across 7 bases. V was pared by 4 bases and J by 5 bases, with 6 bases of the junction left unmatched. CDR3 size: 14 residues. Germline CDR1 SGDLS, CDR2 YYNGEE. In DNA, the CDR3 is TGTGCCAGCAGCCAGGGACAGCCTCATCAGCCCCAGCATTTT. It specifies CASSQGQPHQPQHF.

V gene TRBV18 combines with J gene TRBJ2-2; TRBD2 matches at 9 bases. This CDR3 contains 17 residues. The germline CDR1 and CDR2 sequences are KGHSH and LQKENI. J lost 4 bases, V lost 0 bases, and 6 bases had no gene match. CDR3 region: CASSPPASGRLTGELFF. The CDR3 DNA sequence: TGTGCCAGCTCACCACCTGCAAGCGGGAGGCTCACCGGGGAGCTGTTTTTT.

This rearrangement joins TRBV29-1 to TRBJ2-5, with D possibly being TRBD2 (5 bases). The J call is doubtful: the DNA matches TRBJ2-7 better. Germline CDR1 SQVTM, CDR2 ANQGSEA. The CDR3 is 14 residues long. CDR3 in amino acids: CSVVGEPLSYEQYF. CDR3 sequence (DNA): TGCAGCGTTGTGGGAGAGCCCCTCTCCTACGAGCAGTACTTC.

The rearrangement joins TRBV2 to TRBJ1-3; the D gene is possibly TRBD1 (6 bases). CDR1 SNHLY and CDR2 FYNNEI come from the germline V gene. The CDR3 length is 18 residues. The ends were cut back, 8 bases at V and 0 bases at J, with 23 bases in the middle. The CDR3 is CASEALGTPLSSGNTIYF. CDR3 nucleotide sequence: TGTGCCAGCGAAGCACTCGGGACACCCCTAAGCTCTGGAAACACCATATATTTT. The variable domain in full, completed from reference TRBV2 and TRBJ1-3, reads EPEVTQTPSHQVTQMGQEVILRCVPISNHLYFYWYRQILGQKVEFLVSFYNNEISEKSEIFDDQFSVERPDGSNFTLKIRSTKLEDSAMYFCASEALGTPLSSGNTIYFGEGSWLTVV.

The chain uses TRBV7-6 and TRBJ1-1, with D possibly being TRBD1 (5 bases). Germline V gene data show CDR1 as SGHVS and CDR2 as FNYEAQ. The CDR3 runs to 15 residues. V was trimmed by 3 bases and J by 4 bases, leaving 15 bases between them. This CDR3 is CASSFNPRVSTEAFF. CDR3 DNA: TGTGCCAGCAGCTTCAACCCCAGGGTATCCACTGAAGCTTTCTTT.

The chain employs TRBV7-3 and TRBJ1-3, with 9 positions matching TRBD1. Germline trimming cut 0 bases from V and 1 base from J; bases unmatched to any gene: 7. This CDR3 contains 18 residues. Germline CDR1 SGHTA, CDR2 FQGTGA. CDR3 DNA sequence: TGTGCCAGCAGCTTAACGGCGGGACAGGGATCTTCTGGAAACACCATATATTTT. It codes for CASSLTAGQGSSGNTIYF.

In its sample, this clone was seen once. The chain joins TRBV7-6 to TRBJ2-5; D may be TRBD1 (6 bases). CDR3 length equals 12 residues. V lost 5 bases and J lost 10, with 14 bases in between. The germline V gene has CDR1 SGHVS and CDR2 FNYEAQ. CDR3 in amino acids: CASSPQGPVQYF. CDR3 in DNA: TGTGCCAGCAGCCCACAGGGACCTGTCCAGTACTTC.

This clone has just one count. The chain uses TRBV5-8 and TRBJ1-1; perhaps TRBD1 as D (5 bases). Per the germline V gene, CDR1 is SGHTS and CDR2 is YDEGEE. The CDR3 is made up of 14 amino acids. V dropped 1 base and J dropped 5 bases, with 12 bases sitting between them. This chain's CDR3 is CASSLMQGRTEAFF. In DNA, the CDR3 is TGTGCCAGCAGCTTGATGCAGGGTAGAACTGAAGCTTTCTTT.

This chain joins TRBV30 and TRBJ1-2, with TRBD1 identical over 8 bases. The CDR3 runs to 14 residues. The junction had 1 base not matched to a gene; V was cut back by 1 base and J by 0 bases. The germline gives CDR1 GTSNPN, CDR2 SVGIG (reference sequence). Here the CDR3 reads CAWSGTGPNYGYTF. CDR3 in DNA: TGTGCCTGGAGTGGGACAGGGCCTAACTATGGCTACACCTTC.